The present T cell receptor (beta chain) was sequenced within a study of CXCR3-negative and CXCR3-positive naive CD8 T cells. Study-wide results and caveats: Similar TRBV-TRBJ usage was seen in naive cells (both CXCR3-negative and CXCR3-positive), but memory cells differed.

Carrying UMI labels, the TRB cDNA libraries were prepared through 5' RACE. TCRdb reprocessed the 5' RACE reads and keeps a single row for each CDR3 protein, giving no DNA. The sample data list some 130,000 distinct CDR3 sequences. The V gene's germline CDR1 is MDHEN and CDR2 SYDVKM. CDR3 length: 16 amino acids. In the case of this clonotype: The antigen remains unidentified.

Sequenced: naive CXCR3- CD8+ T cells from blood. As to subset: CD45RO-CCR7+CD27+CD95- naive CD8+ T cells lacking CXCR3 (TNR3-). The rearrangement links TRBV28 to TRBJ2-6; TCRdb outputs TRBD1, but without DNA this stays unchecked. The sequence was collected from a human donor in good health. Some clones in this sample may be carry-over from other donors' samples. This CDR3 is CASSSQGPGGANVLTF.